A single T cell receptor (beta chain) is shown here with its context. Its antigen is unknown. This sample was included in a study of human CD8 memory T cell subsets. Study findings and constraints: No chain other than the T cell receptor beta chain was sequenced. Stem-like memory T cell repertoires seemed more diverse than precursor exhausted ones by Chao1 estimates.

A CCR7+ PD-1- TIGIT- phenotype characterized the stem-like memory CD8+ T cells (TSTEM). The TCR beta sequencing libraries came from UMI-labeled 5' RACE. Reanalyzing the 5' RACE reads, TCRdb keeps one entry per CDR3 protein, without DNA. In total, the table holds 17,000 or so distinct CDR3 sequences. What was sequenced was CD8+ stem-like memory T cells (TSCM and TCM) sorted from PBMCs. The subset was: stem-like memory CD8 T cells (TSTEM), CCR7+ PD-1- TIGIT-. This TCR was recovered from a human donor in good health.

CDR3 loop: CASTKTGTDMNTEAFF. This chain joins TRBV2 and TRBJ1-1; TCRdb calls TRBD1, which cannot be checked without DNA. This CDR3 has 16 residues. The germline gives CDR1 SNHLY, CDR2 FYNNEI.